The present entry profiles one TCR beta chain with its context. The antigen is not known. CDR1 and CDR2 from the germline V gene are MNHNY and SVGAGI (reference sequence). The CDR3 has 13 amino acids. Trimming pared 5 bases from V and 6 bases from J, leaving 13 bases between. The sample is drawn from a study of T cell responses to AZD1222 COVID-19 vaccine. TCRdb's copy holds only in-frame clones and misses some; the assay was immunoSEQ multiplex PCR. Here the sample spans some 120,000 clones, 91% being singletons. Regarding the study as a whole: Compared with day 0, the breadth and depth of the Spike-specific TCR repertoire rose significantly after two doses of AZD1222. Clonal diversity was possibly underestimated, and the donors were mostly white British, with more females. Samples come after the peak T cell response, not at day 14.

This TCR derives from an adult in good health. V usage is TRBV6-6 and J usage is TRBJ1-2, with D perhaps matching TRBD1 (5 bases). The sample consisted of peripheral blood, taken on day 0 of AZD1222 vaccination. The CDR3: CASSRQGSDGYTF. DNA for the CDR3: TGTGCCAGCAGTCGTCAGGGTTCCGATGGCTACACCTTC.